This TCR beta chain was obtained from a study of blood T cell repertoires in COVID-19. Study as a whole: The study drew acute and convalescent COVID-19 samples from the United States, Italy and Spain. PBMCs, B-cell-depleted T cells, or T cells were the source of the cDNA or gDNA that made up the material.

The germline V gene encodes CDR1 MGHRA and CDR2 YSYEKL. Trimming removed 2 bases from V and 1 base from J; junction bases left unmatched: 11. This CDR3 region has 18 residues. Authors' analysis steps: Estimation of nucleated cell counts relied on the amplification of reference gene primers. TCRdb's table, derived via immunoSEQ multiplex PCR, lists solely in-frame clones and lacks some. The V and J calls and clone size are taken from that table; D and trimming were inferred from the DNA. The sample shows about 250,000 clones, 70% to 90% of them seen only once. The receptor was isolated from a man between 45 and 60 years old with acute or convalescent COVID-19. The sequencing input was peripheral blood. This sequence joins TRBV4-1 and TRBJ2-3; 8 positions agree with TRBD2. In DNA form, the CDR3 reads TGCGCCAGCAGCCAAAGGTGGAGTGCGGGGGGCCGCACAGATACGCAGTATTTT. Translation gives CASSQRWSAGGRTDTQYF.